These T cell receptor beta chains were read from a single sample in a study of blood T cells in healthy people across ages. Each CDR3 protein is one row after TCRdb ran MiXCR on the 5' RACE reads. The sample has roughly 1.4 million distinct CDR3 sequences, approximately 63% seen once; the top ten hold 5.5% to 8%. The sample taken for sequencing was blood. These receptors originate from a man between 18 and 29 years old in good health. CDR3s include the opening cysteine and the closing phenylalanine or tryptophan. A D gene is named only where the DNA matches it firmly. The size field is filled for only some rows; it gives once, few, many or a size class.

V gene: TRBV12-5; J gene: TRBJ2-7; clone size: NA; D gene: NA; CDR3 protein: CASGFNPSGPGDEQYF; CDR3 DNA: TGTGCTAGTGGTTTCAACCCCTCGGGCCCCGGGGACGAGCAGTACTTC
V gene: TRBV12-3/TRBV12-4; J gene: TRBJ2-4; clone size: NA; D gene: NA; CDR3 protein: CASSLVASAKNIQYF; CDR3 DNA: TGTGCCAGCAGTTTGGTGGCTAGCGCCAAAAACATTCAGTACTTC
V gene: TRBV7-2; J gene: TRBJ2-3; clone size: NA; D gene: TRBD2; CDR3 protein: CASSSSFSGGTDTQYF; CDR3 DNA: TGTGCCAGCAGCTCTTCCTTTAGCGGGGGCACAGATACGCAGTATTTT
V gene: TRBV7-2; J gene: TRBJ2-1; clone size: NA; D gene: NA; CDR3 protein: CASSLGQWAGAFAEQFF; CDR3 DNA: TGTGCCAGCAGCTTGGGCCAATGGGCGGGGGCTTTTGCTGAGCAGTTCTTC
V gene: TRBV5-1; J gene: TRBJ1-5; clone size: NA; D gene: NA; CDR3 protein: CARPRSNQPQHF; CDR3 DNA: TGCGCCAGGCCTCGTAGCAATCAGCCCCAGCATTTT
V gene: TRBV4-3; J gene: TRBJ2-3; clone size: NA; D gene: NA; CDR3 protein: CANSPTRQYTDTQYF; CDR3 DNA: TGCGCCAACAGCCCTACCAGACAGTACACAGATACGCAGTATTTT
V gene: TRBV29-1; J gene: TRBJ2-3; clone size: NA; D gene: TRBD1; CDR3 protein: CSVEDRGGTGVADTQYF; CDR3 DNA: TGCAGCGTTGAAGATAGGGGGGGGACAGGGGTCGCAGATACGCAGTATTTT
V gene: TRBV20-1; J gene: TRBJ2-5; clone size: few; D gene: NA; CDR3 protein: CSAPHRVAETQYF; CDR3 DNA: TGCAGTGCTCCCCATCGGGTGGCAGAGACCCAGTACTTC
V gene: TRBV29-1; J gene: TRBJ2-7; clone size: few; D gene: TRBD2; CDR3 protein: CSVVLAGGGLSYEQYF; CDR3 DNA: TGCAGCGTTGTACTAGCGGGAGGGGGGTTGAGCTACGAGCAGTACTTC
V gene: TRBV12-3/TRBV12-4; J gene: TRBJ2-1; clone size: NA; D gene: NA; CDR3 protein: CASSEGLTMMGEQFF; CDR3 DNA: TGTGCCAGCAGTGAGGGACTCACCATGATGGGCGAGCAGTTCTTC
V gene: TRBV2; J gene: TRBJ2-5; clone size: NA; D gene: NA; CDR3 protein: CASSERRMEEQYF; CDR3 DNA: TGTGCCAGCAGCGAAAGAAGAATGGAAGAGCAGTACTTC
V gene: TRBV12-3/TRBV12-4; J gene: TRBJ2-7; clone size: NA; D gene: NA; CDR3 protein: CASSLSTGVDEQYF; CDR3 DNA: TGTGCCAGCAGTTTATCGACCGGCGTGGACGAGCAGTACTTC
V gene: TRBV27; J gene: TRBJ2-7; clone size: once; D gene: TRBD2; CDR3 protein: CASKVAGPYEQYF; CDR3 DNA: TGTGCCAGCAAAGTAGCGGGGCCCTACGAGCAGTACTTC
V gene: TRBV28; J gene: TRBJ1-5; clone size: NA; D gene: TRBD1; CDR3 protein: CASRTGEDNQPQHF; CDR3 DNA: TGTGCCAGCAGAACAGGGGAGGACAATCAGCCCCAGCATTTT
V gene: TRBV29-1; J gene: TRBJ2-7; clone size: few; D gene: NA; CDR3 protein: CSVNRGESYEQYF; CDR3 DNA: TGCAGCGTTAACCGGGGCGAGAGCTACGAGCAGTACTTC
V gene: TRBV6-4; J gene: TRBJ2-3; clone size: many; D gene: TRBD2; CDR3 protein: CASSGEGSTDTQYF; CDR3 DNA: TGTGCCAGCAGTGGGGAGGGCAGCACAGATACGCAGTATTTT
V gene: TRBV29-1; J gene: TRBJ1-4; clone size: few; D gene: NA; CDR3 protein: CSVDSGARGEKLFF; CDR3 DNA: TGCAGCGTTGACTCGGGGGCCAGGGGCGAAAAACTGTTTTTT
V gene: TRBV20-1; J gene: TRBJ2-1; clone size: once; D gene: TRBD2; CDR3 protein: CSAGGSTVSEQFF; CDR3 DNA: TGCAGTGCTGGCGGGAGCACAGTCAGCGAGCAGTTCTTC
V gene: TRBV28; J gene: TRBJ2-5; clone size: NA; D gene: TRBD2; CDR3 protein: CASAGLATTRQETQYF; CDR3 DNA: TGTGCCTCCGCGGGACTAGCGACGACTAGACAAGAGACCCAGTACTTC
V gene: TRBV13; J gene: TRBJ2-7; clone size: few; D gene: NA; CDR3 protein: CASSTETYEQYF; CDR3 DNA: TGTGCCAGCTCGACAGAAACCTACGAGCAGTACTTC
V gene: TRBV5-1; J gene: TRBJ2-1; clone size: NA; D gene: TRBD2; CDR3 protein: CASSSNKGASGHYNEQFF; CDR3 DNA: TGCGCCAGCAGCTCCAATAAAGGGGCTAGCGGACACTACAATGAGCAGTTCTTC
V gene: TRBV27; J gene: TRBJ1-1; clone size: NA; D gene: NA; CDR3 protein: CASSNGGNTEAFF; CDR3 DNA: TGTGCCAGCAGTAATGGTGGAAACACTGAAGCTTTCTTT
V gene: TRBV7-2; J gene: TRBJ2-5; clone size: few; D gene: TRBD2; CDR3 protein: CASSMRAGGRVETQYF; CDR3 DNA: TGTGCCAGCAGCATGCGAGCGGGGGGGAGAGTTGAGACCCAGTACTTC
V gene: TRBV29-1; J gene: TRBJ2-1; clone size: few; D gene: NA; CDR3 protein: CSVEGDRSYNEQFF; CDR3 DNA: TGCAGCGTTGAGGGGGACCGCTCCTACAATGAGCAGTTCTTC
V gene: TRBV20-1; J gene: TRBJ2-5; clone size: NA; D gene: NA; CDR3 protein: CSVWEETQYF; CDR3 DNA: TGCAGTGTCTGGGAAGAGACCCAGTACTTC
V gene: TRBV20-1; J gene: TRBJ2-6; clone size: few; D gene: NA; CDR3 protein: CSARTVKTGANVLTF; CDR3 DNA: TGCAGTGCTAGGACGGTTAAGACTGGGGCCAACGTCCTGACTTTC
V gene: TRBV12-3/TRBV12-4; J gene: TRBJ1-2; clone size: NA; D gene: NA; CDR3 protein: CASSDALGQTNYGYTF; CDR3 DNA: TGTGCCAGCAGCGACGCGTTGGGTCAGACCAACTATGGCTACACCTTC
V gene: TRBV2; J gene: TRBJ2-4; clone size: NA; D gene: NA; CDR3 protein: CASAGTAAMDIQYF; CDR3 DNA: TGTGCCAGTGCCGGGACGGCCGCGATGGACATTCAGTACTTC
V gene: TRBV3-1; J gene: TRBJ2-5; clone size: NA; D gene: TRBD2; CDR3 protein: CTSSQPTSGQETQYF; CDR3 DNA: TGTACCAGCAGCCAACCGACTAGCGGCCAAGAGACCCAGTACTTC
V gene: TRBV3-1; J gene: TRBJ2-2; clone size: NA; D gene: NA; CDR3 protein: CASSLRTNSITGELFF; CDR3 DNA: TGTGCCAGCAGCCTTCGGACAAACTCGATCACCGGGGAGCTGTTTTTT